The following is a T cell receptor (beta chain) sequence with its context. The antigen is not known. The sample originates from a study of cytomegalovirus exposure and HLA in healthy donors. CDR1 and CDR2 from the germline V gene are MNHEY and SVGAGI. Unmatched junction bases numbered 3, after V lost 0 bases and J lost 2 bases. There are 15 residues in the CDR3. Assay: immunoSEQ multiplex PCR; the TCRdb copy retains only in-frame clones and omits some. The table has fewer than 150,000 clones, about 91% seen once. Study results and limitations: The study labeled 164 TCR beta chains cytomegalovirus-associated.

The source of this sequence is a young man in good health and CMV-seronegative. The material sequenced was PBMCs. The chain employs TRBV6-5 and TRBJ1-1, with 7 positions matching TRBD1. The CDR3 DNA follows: TGTGCCAGCAGTTACTCTTACAGGGGAAACACTGAAGCTTTCTTT. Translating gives CASSYSYRGNTEAFF.